A selection of T cell receptor beta chains follows, all from one sample in a study of blood T cell repertoires in COVID-19. Assay used: immunoSEQ multiplex PCR; TCRdb lists only in-frame clones, some missing. The table records over 50,000 clones, approximately 80% of them present only once. The sequenced sample consisted of peripheral blood. The receptor set was obtained from an elderly man with active or convalescent COVID-19. The CDR3 runs from the conserved cysteine through the conserved F or W. D genes are given only for firm matches. Size is stated for part of the rows, as once, few or many counts, or as a class when the clone is expanded.

size,D,V,J,CDR3,DNA
.,.,TRBV4-1,TRBJ1-4,CASSQGLTTGTGLGNEKLFF,TGCGCCAGCAGCCAAGGTTTGACTACAGGGACGGGCTTGGGGAATGAAAAACTGTTTTTT
.,TRBD1,TRBV30,TRBJ2-7,CAWSASRTGIGYEQYF,TGTGCCTGGAGCGCCAGTAGGACAGGGATAGGCTACGAGCAGTACTTC
.,.,TRBV6-2/TRBV6-3,TRBJ1-2,CASSYLGRLYGYTF,TGTGCCAGCAGTTACTTGGGCCGCCTCTATGGCTACACCTTC
.,TRBD1,TRBV15,TRBJ2-1,CATSREDRGDEQFF,TGTGCCACCAGCAGAGAAGACAGGGGGGATGAGCAGTTCTTC
.,TRBD1,TRBV29-1,TRBJ1-1,CSARGLNTEAFF,TGCAGCGCTAGGGGGCTGAACACTGAAGCTTTCTTT
.,.,TRBV11-3,TRBJ2-5,CASSNQGRETQYF,TGTGCCAGCAGCAACCAGGGCCGGGAGACCCAGTACTTC
.,TRBD1,TRBV5-3,TRBJ1-2,CARSRTGGGGYGYTF,TGTGCCAGAAGCCGGACAGGGGGTGGAGGCTATGGCTACACCTTC
.,TRBD1,TRBV25-1,TRBJ1-2,CASSEYGAGGDYAGYTF,TGTGCCAGCAGTGAATATGGGGCAGGGGGTGACTACGCTGGCTACACCTTC
.,.,TRBV7-2,TRBJ2-5,CASSRGQGGYQETQYF,TGTGCCAGCAGCCGGGGGCAGGGGGGATACCAAGAGACCCAGTACTTC
.,TRBD2,TRBV4-1,TRBJ2-1,CASSQDKWSGGANNEQFF,TGCGCCAGCAGCCAAGATAAGTGGAGCGGGGGGGCCAACAATGAGCAGTTCTTC
once,.,TRBV7-2,TRBJ2-7,CASSTPGSYEQYF,TGTGCCAGCAGCACCCCGGGGTCCTACGAGCAGTACTTC
.,TRBD2,TRBV7-9,TRBJ2-7,CASSREPPGGQYF,TGTGCCAGCAGCCGAGAACCCCCGGGGGGGCAGTACTTC
.,TRBD1,TRBV3-1/TRBV3-2,TRBJ1-6,CASSQDIGGTGAPLHF,TGTGCCAGCAGCCAAGATATAGGAGGGACAGGGGCACCCCTCCACTTT
.,TRBD2,TRBV4-3,TRBJ2-5,CASSQDGAGGETQYF,TGCGCCAGCAGCCAAGACGGGGCGGGAGGGGAGACCCAGTACTTC
.,TRBD1,TRBV4-1,TRBJ1-3,CASSQGQGAGNTIYF,TGCGCCAGCAGCCAGGGACAGGGGGCTGGAAACACCATATATTTT
.,.,TRBV6-6,TRBJ2-1,CASSWGQGYNEQFF,TGTGCCAGCAGTTGGGGGCAGGGCTACAATGAGCAGTTCTTC
.,TRBD1,TRBV24-1,TRBJ1-4,CATSEGQGAIEKLFF,TGTGCCACCAGTGAAGGACAGGGGGCGATTGAAAAACTGTTTTTT
.,.,TRBV7-7,TRBJ2-6,CASGTGFGWANVLTF,TGTGCTAGCGGAACAGGGTTCGGCTGGGCCAACGTCCTGACTTTC
.,.,TRBV6-4,TRBJ2-3,CASSDLGGPIDTQYF,TGTGCCAGCAGTGACTTGGGGGGGCCTATAGATACGCAGTATTTT
.,TRBD1,TRBV9,TRBJ2-1,CASSGITVGTGGSEQFF,TGTGCCAGCAGCGGAATTACGGTCGGGACAGGGGGCTCAGAGCAGTTCTTC
.,TRBD2,TRBV3-1/TRBV3-2,TRBJ2-3,CASSPGTSGTDTQYF,TGTGCCAGCAGCCCAGGGACTAGCGGCACAGATACGCAGTATTTT
.,.,TRBV5-1,TRBJ2-7,CASSRTGRSYEQYF,TGCGCCAGCAGCAGAACCGGTCGATCCTACGAGCAGTACTTC
.,.,TRBV9,TRBJ2-7,CASSVGLTGNEQYF,TGTGCCAGCAGCGTAGGCCTAACAGGGAATGAGCAGTACTTC
.,TRBD1,TRBV5-1,TRBJ1-1,CASSLGVVGQGVETAFF,TGCGCCAGCAGCTTGGGGGTTGTGGGACAGGGCGTAGAGACGGCTTTCTTT
.,TRBD2,TRBV10-1,TRBJ2-3,CATRRTSDPTDTQYF,TGCGCCACGCGTCGGACTAGCGACCCCACAGATACGCAGTATTTT
.,.,TRBV19,TRBJ2-1,CASTRSYNEQFF,TGTGCCAGTACGAGATCCTACAATGAGCAGTTCTTC
few,.,TRBV27,TRBJ2-3,CASSPLLIYQEDVDTQYF,TGTGCCAGCAGTCCACTCCTTATCTACCAGGAGGACGTGGATACGCAGTATTTT
.,.,TRBV2,TRBJ2-1,CAIRRALGGYNEQFF,TGTGCCATCCGCCGTGCGCTAGGGGGATACAATGAGCAGTTCTTC
.,TRBD1,TRBV6-2/TRBV6-3,TRBJ2-5,CASSYRDRETQYF,TGTGCCAGCAGTTACCGGGACAGGGAGACCCAGTACTTC
.,.,TRBV28,TRBJ2-3,CASSLPGWTQYF,TGTGCCAGCAGTTTACCGGGATGGACGCAGTATTTT
few,.,TRBV11-3,TRBJ2-7,CASSLSSSDEQYF,TGTGCCAGCAGCTTATCTAGCTCTGACGAGCAGTACTTC
.,.,TRBV19,TRBJ2-2,CASSIVSGPTGELFF,TGTGCCAGTAGTATAGTCAGCGGCCCAACCGGGGAGCTGTTTTTT
.,TRBD1,TRBV18,TRBJ1-5,CASSPGTGGGQPQHF,TGTGCCAGCTCACCAGGGACAGGGGGCGGACAGCCCCAGCATTTT
.,TRBD2,TRBV18,TRBJ2-1,CASSPLTSGRSKLWNEQFF,TGTGCCAGCTCACCACTTACTAGCGGGAGGTCAAAGCTGTGGAATGAGCAGTTCTTC
.,TRBD1,TRBV10-2,TRBJ1-6,CASRPGPGQNHYNSPLHF,TGCGCCAGCAGACCCGGGCCGGGACAGAACCACTATAATTCACCCCTCCACTTT
.,TRBD1,TRBV5-4,TRBJ2-7,CASSLSDRSHEQYF,TGTGCCAGCAGCTTGTCGGACAGGTCCCACGAGCAGTACTTC
.,.,TRBV3-1/TRBV3-2,TRBJ2-1,CASSPMGGTASGGNEQFF,TGTGCCAGCAGCCCAATGGGCGGGACCGCTTCCGGGGGCAATGAGCAGTTCTTC
.,TRBD1,TRBV11-3,TRBJ1-6,CASSRRQGGSPLHF,TGTGCCAGCAGCAGACGACAGGGGGGGTCACCCCTCCACTTT
.,.,TRBV5-1,TRBJ2-5,CASSSTVTGETQYF,TGCGCCAGCAGCTCCACCGTGACTGGTGAGACCCAGTACTTC
.,TRBD1,TRBV6-5,TRBJ1-4,CASRETDRPLFF,TGTGCCAGCAGGGAGACGGACAGGCCACTGTTTTTT
hyperexpanded,.,TRBV9,TRBJ1-1,CASSSRQENTEAFF,TGTGCCAGCAGCTCCAGACAGGAGAACACTGAAGCTTTCTTT
.,.,TRBV4-2,TRBJ2-3,CASSQGSFSTDTQYF,TGTGCCAGCAGCCAAGGTAGCTTTAGCACAGATACGCAGTATTTT
.,.,TRBV4-1,TRBJ2-7,CASSQGGGLNEQYF,TGCGCCAGCAGCCAAGGGGGGGGGCTCAACGAGCAGTACTTC
.,.,TRBV30,TRBJ2-7,CAWSVTVSYEQYF,TGTGCCTGGAGTGTCACGGTATCCTACGAGCAGTACTTC
once,.,TRBV4-3,TRBJ2-3,CASSTQGGGGAGSTDTQYF,TGCGCCAGCAGCACCCAAGGAGGGGGGGGTGCGGGAAGCACAGATACGCAGTATTTT
.,.,TRBV4-1,TRBJ2-7,CASSQGSVYEQYF,TGCGCCAGCAGCCAAGGTAGCGTCTACGAGCAGTACTTC
few,TRBD1,TRBV5-6,TRBJ2-1,CASSLRFSSQGLSYNEQFF,TGTGCCAGCAGCTTGAGATTTAGTTCACAGGGGCTATCCTACAATGAGCAGTTCTTC
.,.,TRBV10-1,TRBJ2-2,CASSDTGREGIGELFF,TGCGCCAGCAGTGATACAGGGAGGGAAGGAATCGGGGAGCTGTTTTTT
.,.,TRBV5-4,TRBJ2-5,CASSTGVWLSETQYF,TGTGCCAGTTCGACGGGAGTTTGGTTATCAGAGACCCAGTACTTC
.,.,TRBV6-5,TRBJ2-1,CASSSSIHNEQFF,TGTGCCAGCTCTAGCAGTATACACAATGAGCAGTTCTTC
.,.,TRBV24-1,TRBJ2-7,CATSDQYEQYF,TGTGCCACCAGTGATCAGTATGAGCAGTACTTC
.,.,TRBV28,TRBJ1-1,CASRDWIMNTEAFF,TGTGCCAGCAGAGACTGGATAATGAACACTGAAGCTTTCTTT
.,.,TRBV7-8,TRBJ2-7,CASSRGSYEQYF,TGTGCCAGCAGTAGGGGTTCTTACGAGCAGTACTTC
few,TRBD2,TRBV27,TRBJ2-3,CASSSSSGATDTQYF,TGTGCCAGCAGTTCGTCTAGCGGGGCGACAGATACGCAGTATTTT
.,.,TRBV28,TRBJ2-5,CASSLEGAFETQYF,TGTGCCAGCAGTTTGGAGGGGGCGTTTGAGACCCAGTACTTC
.,.,TRBV3-1/TRBV3-2,TRBJ1-2,CASSPPRGGDGYTF,TGTGCCAGCAGCCCGCCTCGGGGGGGGGATGGCTACACCTTC
.,TRBD2,TRBV4-2,TRBJ2-2,CASSQVGRITGELFF,TGTGCCAGCAGCCAAGTCGGGAGGATCACCGGGGAGCTGTTTTTT
.,.,TRBV29-1,TRBJ2-3,CSVGLTQYF,TGCAGCGTTGGACTTACCCAGTATTTT
.,.,TRBV9,TRBJ2-7,CASSSPVDSYSYEQYF,TGTGCCAGCAGCTCCCCGGTTGACTCCTACTCCTACGAGCAGTACTTC